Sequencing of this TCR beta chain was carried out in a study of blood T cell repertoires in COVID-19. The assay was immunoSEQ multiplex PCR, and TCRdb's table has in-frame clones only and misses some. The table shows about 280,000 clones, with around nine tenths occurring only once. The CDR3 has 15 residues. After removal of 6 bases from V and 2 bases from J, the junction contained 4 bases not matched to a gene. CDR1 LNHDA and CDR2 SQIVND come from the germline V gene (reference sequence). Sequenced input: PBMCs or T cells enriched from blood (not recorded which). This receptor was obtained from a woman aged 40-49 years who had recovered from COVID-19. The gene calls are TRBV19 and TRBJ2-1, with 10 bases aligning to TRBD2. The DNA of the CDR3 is TGTGCCAGTAGCCCTAGCGGGAGAACCTACAATGAGCAGTTCTTC. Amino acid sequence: CASSPSGRTYNEQFF.